The 9 T cell receptor beta chains presented below share a single source sample, sequenced in a study of prognosis after radiotherapy for stage I lung cancer. Starting from genomic DNA, TCR beta CDR3 was amplified through two-round multiplex PCR. Every TRBV and TRBJ gene had its own specific primer in first-round PCR. TCRdb recomputed calls from the multiplex PCR reads with MiXCR, one row per CDR3 protein. The sample shows fewer than 50,000 distinct CDR3 sequences, less than 25% of them seen only once. The material was PBMCs, obtained before or after stereotactic body radiation therapy (not recorded which). The receptors shown here come from a donor at least 50 years old with non-small cell lung cancer.

The sample holds many counts of this clonotype. The chain uses TRBV5-4 and TRBJ2-2; D may correspond to TRBD1 or TRBD2 (6 bases each). The germline V and J ends were trimmed by 0 bases and 7 bases, with 13 bases remaining between them. This CDR3 region has 15 residues. In germline, CDR1 is SGHNT, CDR2 YYREEE (reference sequence). CDR3 sequence: CASSLGGARDGELFF. The DNA for the CDR3 is TGTGCCAGCAGCTTGGGGGGGGCTAGGGACGGGGAGCTGTTTTTT.

This clonotype showed up many times. The rearrangement joins TRBV3-1 to TRBJ1-6; perhaps TRBD1 as D (6 bases). Trimming cost V 8 bases and J 5 bases, with 13 bases left between them. This CDR3 region has 14 residues. Germline V CDR1 and CDR2: LGHDT, YNNKEL (reference sequence). The CDR3 reads CASVQGGNNSPLHF. The CDR3 DNA sequence: TGTGCCAGCGTACAGGGAGGGAATAATTCACCCCTCCACTTT.

The sample holds many counts of this clonotype. J is TRBJ1-6 and V is TRBV20-1; no clear D gene. V was trimmed by 5 bases and J by 8 bases, leaving 7 bases between them. CDR3 length equals 11 residues. Germline CDR1 DFQATT, CDR2 SNEGSKA (reference sequence). In DNA, the CDR3 is TGCAGTGCTCCCGGGGATTCACCCCTCCACTTT. Protein: CSAPGDSPLHF.

Points on this clonotype: A much larger clone lies one base from this, so it may be a read error. The V call is TRBV20-1, the J call TRBJ2-3; D gene uncertain. The CDR3 loop spans 12 amino acids. CDR1 is DFQATT, CDR2 SNEGSKA, per germline (reference sequence). With 4 bases removed from V and 3 bases from J, the gap between germline ends came to 8 bases. The CDR3 protein is CSAKPWTDTQYF. In DNA, the CDR3 is TGCAGTGCTAAGCCGTGGACAGATACGCAGTATTTT.

In this sample, this clonotype turned up many times. The chain carries TRBV20-1 and TRBJ1-4; D gene unclear. The CDR3 is made up of 14 amino acids. Trimming removed 1 base from V and 2 bases from J, with 8 bases in between. Per the germline V gene, CDR1 is DFQATT and CDR2 is SNEGSKA (reference sequence). CDR3 protein: CSARAGGTNEKLFF. The CDR3 DNA follows: TGCAGTGCTAGAGCGGGAGGGACTAATGAAAAACTGTTTTTT.

In regard to this clonotype: This likely stems from a read error, as it lies one base from a far larger clone. As DNA, the CDR3 is TGTGCCACCACCGCCCCGGTGACAGATACGCAGTATTTT. Translation: CATTAPVTDTQYF. This chain links TRBV6-8 with TRBJ2-3; D call uncertain. CDR1 is MNHGY and CDR2 is SAAAGT in the germline V gene. V lost 10 bases, J lost 3 bases, and 14 bases lay in between. The CDR3 has 13 residues.

The chain is built from TRBV6-2 or TRBV6-3 and TRBJ1-6; D is ambiguous. The CDR3 is made up of 14 amino acids. From germline, CDR1 is MNHEY and CDR2 SVGEGT. Trimming removed 5 bases at V and 11 bases at J, with 16 bases between. CDR3 amino acids: CASSPRGASTPLHF. The CDR3 nucleotides read TGTGCCAGCAGTCCCCGAGGAGCCTCGACACCCCTCCACTTT.

This clonotype was seen many times. V gene TRBV20-1 combines with J gene TRBJ2-3; D unresolved. V dropped 0 bases and J dropped 3 bases, with 19 bases sitting between them. CDR1 DFQATT and CDR2 SNEGSKA come from the germline V gene (reference sequence). The CDR3 has 17 amino acids. CDR3: CSARDVSDQGWTDTQYF. CDR3 bases: TGCAGTGCTAGAGATGTCAGCGACCAAGGGTGGACAGATACGCAGTATTTT.

This clonotype was counted many times. The chain links TRBV28 to TRBJ1-4; possible D gene TRBD1, 6 bases. Germline-derived CDR1 and CDR2 are MDHEN and SYDVKM. V lost 4 bases, J lost 5 bases, and 17 bases lay in between. CDR3 length: 16 residues. In DNA form, the CDR3 reads TGTGCCAGCAGTTCCACGGAGGGGGGTAGAAATGAAAAACTGTTTTTT. Protein product: CASSSTEGGRNEKLFF.